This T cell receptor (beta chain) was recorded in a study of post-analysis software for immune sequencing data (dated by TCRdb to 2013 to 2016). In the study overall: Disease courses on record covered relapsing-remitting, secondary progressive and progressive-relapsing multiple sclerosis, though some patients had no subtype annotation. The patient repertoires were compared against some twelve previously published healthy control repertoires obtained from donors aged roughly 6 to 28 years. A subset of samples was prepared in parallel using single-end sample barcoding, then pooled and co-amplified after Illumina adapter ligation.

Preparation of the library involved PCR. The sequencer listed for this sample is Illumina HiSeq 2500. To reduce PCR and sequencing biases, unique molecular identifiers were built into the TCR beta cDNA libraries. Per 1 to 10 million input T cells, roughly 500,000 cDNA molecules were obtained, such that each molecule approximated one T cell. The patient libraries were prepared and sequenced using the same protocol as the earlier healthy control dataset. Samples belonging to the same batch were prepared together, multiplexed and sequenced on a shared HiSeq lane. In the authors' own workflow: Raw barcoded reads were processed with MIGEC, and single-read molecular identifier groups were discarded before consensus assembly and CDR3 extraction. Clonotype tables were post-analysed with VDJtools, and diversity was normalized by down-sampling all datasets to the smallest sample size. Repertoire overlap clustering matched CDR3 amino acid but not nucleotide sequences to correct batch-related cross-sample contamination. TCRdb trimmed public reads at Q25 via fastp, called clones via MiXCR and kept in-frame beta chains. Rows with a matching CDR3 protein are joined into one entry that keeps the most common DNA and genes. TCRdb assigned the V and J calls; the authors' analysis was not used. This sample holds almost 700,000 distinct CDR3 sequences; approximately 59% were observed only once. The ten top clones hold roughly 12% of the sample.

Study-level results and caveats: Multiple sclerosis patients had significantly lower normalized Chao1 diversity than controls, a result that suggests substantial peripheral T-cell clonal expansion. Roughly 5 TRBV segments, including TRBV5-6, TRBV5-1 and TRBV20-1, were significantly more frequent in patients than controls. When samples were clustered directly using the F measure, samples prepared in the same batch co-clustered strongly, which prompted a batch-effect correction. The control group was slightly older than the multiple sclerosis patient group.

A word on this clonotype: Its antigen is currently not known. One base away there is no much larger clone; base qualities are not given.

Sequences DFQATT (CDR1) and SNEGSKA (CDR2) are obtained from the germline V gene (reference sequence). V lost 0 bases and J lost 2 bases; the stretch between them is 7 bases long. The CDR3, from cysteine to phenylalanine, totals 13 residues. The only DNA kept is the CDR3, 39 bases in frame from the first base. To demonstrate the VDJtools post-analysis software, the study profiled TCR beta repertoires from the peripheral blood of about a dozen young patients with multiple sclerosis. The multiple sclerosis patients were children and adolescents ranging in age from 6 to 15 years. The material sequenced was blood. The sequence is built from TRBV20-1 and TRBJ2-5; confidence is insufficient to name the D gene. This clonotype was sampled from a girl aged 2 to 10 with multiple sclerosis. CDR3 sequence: CSARDSRQETQYF. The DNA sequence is TGCAGTGCTAGAGATTCAAGACAAGAGACCCAGTACTTC.